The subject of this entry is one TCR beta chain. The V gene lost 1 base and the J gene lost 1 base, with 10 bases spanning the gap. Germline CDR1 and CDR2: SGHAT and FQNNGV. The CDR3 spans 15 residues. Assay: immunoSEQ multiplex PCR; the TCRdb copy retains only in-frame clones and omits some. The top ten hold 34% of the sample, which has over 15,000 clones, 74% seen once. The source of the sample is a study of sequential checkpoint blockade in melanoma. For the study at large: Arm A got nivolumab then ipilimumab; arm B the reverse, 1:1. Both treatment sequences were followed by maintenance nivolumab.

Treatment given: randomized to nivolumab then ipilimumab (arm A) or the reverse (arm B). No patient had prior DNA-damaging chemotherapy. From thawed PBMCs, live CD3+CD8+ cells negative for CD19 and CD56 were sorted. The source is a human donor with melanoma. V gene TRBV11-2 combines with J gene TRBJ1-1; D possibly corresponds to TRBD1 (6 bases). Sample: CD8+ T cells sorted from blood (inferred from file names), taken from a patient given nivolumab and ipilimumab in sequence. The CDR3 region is CASSLGNRANTEAFF. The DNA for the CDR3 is TGTGCCAGCAGCTTAGGGAACAGGGCGAACACTGAAGCTTTCTTT.